These 6 T cell receptor beta chains were sequenced from one sample in a study of lymphopenia after photon versus proton radiotherapy. The table came from immunoSEQ multiplex PCR; TCRdb's copy has only in-frame clones and leaves some out. This table holds 37,000 or so clones, more than 70% found once. Sequences were derived from peripheral blood, sampled from a patient treated with photon-based radiotherapy. The receptors come from a man aged 50-60 years with gastric cancer.

CDR3 sequence reads: CASSGWGGKTSNQPQHF. For the CDR3, the DNA is TGTGCCAGCAGCGGGTGGGGCGGAAAGACTAGCAATCAGCCCCAGCATTTT. The chain combines TRBV27 with TRBJ1-5; tentative D call: TRBD1 (5 bases). Germline CDR1 and CDR2: MNHEY and SMNVEV (reference sequence). Trimming took off 6 bases at V and 0 bases at J, with 18 bases between the two ends. The CDR3 has 17 residues.

The CDR3 reads CASSQVAGLLAGRKGEQYF. CDR3 coding DNA: TGCGCCAGCAGCCAAGTCGCAGGCTTACTAGCGGGGAGAAAGGGGGAGCAGTACTTC. This sequence joins TRBV4-1 and TRBJ2-7; TRBD2 matches 10 bases. CDR3 size: 19 residues. Germline CDR1 is MGHRA and CDR2 is YSYEKL. The V gene end was trimmed by 1 base and the J gene end by 7 bases; junction bases not matched to a gene: 19.

The chain recombines TRBV7-2 with TRBJ1-1; perhaps TRBD1 as D (5 bases). The CDR3 spans 15 residues. The germline gives CDR1 SGHTA, CDR2 FQGNSA. V dropped 1 base and J dropped 2 bases, with 11 bases sitting between them. CDR3 sequence: CASSLGGGLNTEAFF. The CDR3 DNA follows: TGTGCCAGCAGCTTAGGGGGCGGATTAAACACTGAAGCTTTCTTT.

The chain carries TRBV7-9 and TRBJ2-7; tentatively, D is TRBD2 (6 bases). The V gene's germline CDR1 is SEHNR and CDR2 FQNEAQ (reference sequence). V was trimmed by 1 base and J by 3 bases, leaving 10 bases between them. The CDR3 length is 14 residues. CDR3 nucleotide sequence: TGTGCCAGCAGCTTAGGGGGGGAACTCTACGAGCAGTACTTC. Its protein is CASSLGGELYEQYF.

The chain carries TRBV18 and TRBJ1-2; 9 bases agree with TRBD1. J lost 4 bases, V lost 3 bases, and 9 bases had no gene match. The CDR3 is 16 amino acids. Germline V gives CDR1 KGHSH, CDR2 LQKENI. This chain's CDR3 is CASSPGQGTTLYGYTF. In nucleotides, the CDR3 is TGTGCCAGCTCACCTGGACAGGGGACGACCCTCTATGGCTACACCTTC. Drawing the rest from reference TRBV18 and TRBJ1-2, the complete variable domain is NAGVMQNPRHLVRRRGQEARLRCSPMKGHSHVYWYRQLPEEGLKFMVYLQKENIIDESGMPKERFSAEFPKEGPSILRIQQVVRGDSAAYFCASSPGQGTTLYGYTFGSGTRLTVV.

The J gene is TRBJ2-7, the V gene TRBV6-1, with TRBD2 identical over 7 bases. V shed 7 bases, J shed 7 bases, and the junction held 16 bases outside the gene matches. The CDR3 loop spans 15 amino acids. The V gene's germline CDR1 is MNHNS and CDR2 SASEGT. The CDR3 sequence is CASKPLPGLLLEQYF. The CDR3 region has the DNA TGTGCCAGCAAACCCCTACCGGGACTACTCCTGGAGCAGTACTTC.